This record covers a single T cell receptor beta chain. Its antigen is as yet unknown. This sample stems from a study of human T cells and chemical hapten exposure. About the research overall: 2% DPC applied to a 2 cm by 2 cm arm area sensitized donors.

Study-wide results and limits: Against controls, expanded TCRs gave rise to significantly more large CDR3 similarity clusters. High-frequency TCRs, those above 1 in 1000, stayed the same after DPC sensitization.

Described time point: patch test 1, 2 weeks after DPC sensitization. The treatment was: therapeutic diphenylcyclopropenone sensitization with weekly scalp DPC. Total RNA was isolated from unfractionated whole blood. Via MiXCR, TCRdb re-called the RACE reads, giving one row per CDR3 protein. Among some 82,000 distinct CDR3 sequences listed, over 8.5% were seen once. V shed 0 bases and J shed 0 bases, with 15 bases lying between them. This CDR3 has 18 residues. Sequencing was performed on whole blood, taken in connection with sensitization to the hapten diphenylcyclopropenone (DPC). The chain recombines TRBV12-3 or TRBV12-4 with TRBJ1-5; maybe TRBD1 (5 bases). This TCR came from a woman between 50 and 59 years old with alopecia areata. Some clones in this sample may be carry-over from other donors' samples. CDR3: CASSLARQGLYSNQPQHF. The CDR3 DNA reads TGTGCCAGCAGTTTAGCTCGGCAGGGCCTTTATAGCAATCAGCCCCAGCATTTT.